These 19 T cell receptor beta chains were all obtained from the same sample, sequenced in a study of cytomegalovirus exposure and HLA in healthy donors. Amplification used 60 Vbeta primers and 13 Jbeta primers. Using immunoSEQ multiplex PCR, the repertoire was profiled, and TCRdb retains in-frame clones only, with some absent. The sample lists roughly 90,000 clones, roughly 78% occurring once. Sample: PBMCs. The receptors stem from a man aged 30 to 39 in good health and CMV-seronegative.

The V and J genes are TRBV9 and TRBJ2-2, with unresolved D. Deletions cut 0 bases from V and 7 bases from J, with 10 bases between. The CDR3 runs 14 residues. CDR1 and CDR2 (germline): SGDLS, YYNGEE. CDR3 nucleotides: TGTGCCAGCAGCGTAGGGAGCCTCATCGGGGAGCTGTTTTTT. Its translation: CASSVGSLIGELFF.

J is TRBJ1-2 and V is TRBV6-5; TRBD1 matches at 7 bases. This CDR3 has 16 amino acids. The germline gives CDR1 MNHEY, CDR2 SVGAGI. V trimming: 2 bases; J trimming: 1 base; junction bases outside the gene matches: 7. CDR3 sequence reads: CASSYQLRGYNYGYTF. CDR3 coding DNA: TGTGCCAGCAGTTACCAGCTCAGGGGGTATAACTATGGCTACACCTTC.

The chain links TRBV5-1 to TRBJ2-7, with a possible D match to TRBD2 (6 bases). Trimming stripped 0 bases from V and 5 bases from J, with 21 bases between. The germline V gene encodes CDR1 SGHRS and CDR2 YFSETQ. The CDR3 totals 17 residues. The CDR3 nucleotides are TGCGCCAGCAGCTTGGTTCGGCATGCGTCCCCGGGGGACGAGCAGTACTTC. Its translation: CASSLVRHASPGDEQYF. The full variable domain, its missing parts supplied by reference TRBV5-1 and TRBJ2-7, is KAGVTQTPRYLIKTRGQQVTLSCSPISGHRSVSWYQQTPGQGLQFLFEYFSETQRNKGNFPGRFSGRQFSNSRSEMNVSTLELGDSALYLCASSLVRHASPGDEQYFGPGTRLTVT.

The J gene is TRBJ1-2, the V gene TRBV2; 7 bases align to TRBD1. The CDR3 has 12 residues. Germline V CDR1 and CDR2: SNHLY, FYNNEI. The junction had 3 bases not matched to a gene; V was cut back by 8 bases and J by 3 bases. CDR3 loop: CASEGADYGYTF. DNA for the CDR3: TGTGCCAGCGAGGGGGCGGACTATGGCTACACCTTC.

This clone came up a few times. The chain combines TRBV7-8 with TRBJ1-2; 7 bases are shared with TRBD1. CDR1 is SGHVS, CDR2 FQNEAQ, per germline. The CDR3 spans 17 residues. With V trimmed by 5 bases and J by 8 bases, 20 bases remained unmatched. The DNA for the CDR3 is TGTGCCAGCAGCCAATCCTTGGGACAGCGGCTCATTTACGGCTACACCTTC. Translated, it gives CASSQSLGQRLIYGYTF.

The genes are TRBV7-2 and TRBJ2-7; D may be TRBD1 (7 bases). V lost 4 bases to trimming and J lost 5 bases, with 18 bases between them. The CDR3 runs 15 residues. The germline V gene has CDR1 SGHTA and CDR2 FQGNSA. CDR3 sequence (DNA): TGTGCCAGCAGCTCGCGACAGGGTCGCGGGAACGAGCAGTACTTC. Amino acids: CASSSRQGRGNEQYF.

V usage is TRBV7-2 and J usage is TRBJ2-3; no definite D call. Looked up from germline, CDR1 is SGHTA and CDR2 is FQGNSA. The CDR3 totals 12 residues. V shed 5 bases and J shed 2 bases, with 5 bases lying between them. DNA of the CDR3: TGTGCCAGCAGCCCATCCACAGATACGCAGTATTTT. It specifies CASSPSTDTQYF.

This chain links TRBV9 with TRBJ1-2; TRBD1 matches at 10 bases. CDR3 size: 17 residues. Germline V gene data show CDR1 as SGDLS and CDR2 as YYNGEE. Losses at the gene ends were 4 bases for V and 5 bases for J; bases not matched to a gene: 14. CDR3 DNA sequence: TGTGCCAGCAGCCACAATACTATGACAGGGGGCCTGTATGGCTACACCTTC. It yields the protein CASSHNTMTGGLYGYTF.

The rearrangement uses TRBV19 and TRBJ2-6; 9 bases fit TRBD1. Losses at the gene ends were 3 bases for V and 4 bases for J; bases not matched to a gene: 4. This CDR3 is built from 16 residues. Germline lookup yields CDR1 LNHDA and CDR2 SQIVND (reference sequence). In DNA, the CDR3 is TGTGCCAGTAGTATGAGGACAGGGGCCGGGGCCAACGTCCTGACTTTC. The encoded protein is CASSMRTGAGANVLTF.

The rearrangement joins TRBV27 to TRBJ2-5, with D possibly being TRBD1 (5 bases). Germline V gene sequence: CDR1 MNHEY, CDR2 SMNVEV (reference sequence). CDR3 length equals 13 residues. V gave up 8 bases and J gave up 5 bases, with 15 bases separating them. The CDR3 DNA reads as TGTGCCAGCCGCCGACAGTTTACGGAGACCCAGTACTTC. Translating gives CASRRQFTETQYF.

This sequence joins TRBV10-3 and TRBJ2-3, with 9 bases matching TRBD1. This CDR3 has 15 residues. V trimming: 10 bases; J trimming: 1 base; junction bases outside the gene matches: 9. Looked up from germline, CDR1 is ENHRY and CDR2 is SYGVKD. CDR3 in amino acids: CATASRDRGTDTQYF. For the CDR3, the DNA is TGTGCCACGGCCTCCCGGGACAGGGGCACAGATACGCAGTATTTT.

The chain recombines TRBV6-5 with TRBJ1-2; D perhaps matches TRBD1 (6 bases). Germline V gene data show CDR1 as MNHEY and CDR2 as SVGAGI. This CDR3 has 13 amino acids. V was clipped by 4 bases and J by 2 bases, with 8 bases between them. The CDR3 DNA reads as TGTGCCAGCAGTTCAACAGGGAACTATGGCTACACCTTC. Translating it yields CASSSTGNYGYTF.

The J gene is TRBJ2-2, the V gene TRBV7-2, with 8 bases aligning to TRBD1. The CDR3 is 17 amino acids. Germline assignment: CDR1 SGHTA and CDR2 FQGNSA. V shed 1 base, J shed 7 bases, and the junction held 11 bases outside the gene matches. CDR3 residues: CASSLGPGGGLIGELFF. As DNA, the CDR3 is TGTGCCAGCAGCTTAGGGCCAGGGGGCGGGTTAATCGGGGAGCTGTTTTTT.

The V call is TRBV10-3, the J call TRBJ2-7; the D gene is possibly TRBD1 (6 bases). The CDR3 runs to 13 residues. CDR1 and CDR2 (germline): ENHRY, SYGVKD. V lost 3 bases and J 5 bases, leaving 11 bases between the germline ends. CDR3 bases: TGTGCCATCAGTGACAGGGGAGTAAACGAGCAGTACTTC. Protein: CAISDRGVNEQYF.

The rearrangement links TRBV7-6 to TRBJ2-3; 7 bases are a match to TRBD2. The CDR3 is 15 residues long. Trimming removed 5 bases from V and 7 bases from J; junction bases left unmatched: 12. CDR1 SGHVS and CDR2 FNYEAQ come from the germline V gene. The CDR3 here is CASSPRAGALYTQYF. The CDR3 nucleotides are TGTGCCAGCAGCCCTAGGGCGGGAGCGTTATATACGCAGTATTTT.

The J gene is TRBJ2-5, the V gene TRBV5-5; 7 bases are a match to TRBD2. This CDR3 spans 15 amino acids. Per germline, CDR1 SGHKS and CDR2 YYEKEE (reference sequence). V trimming: 4 bases; J trimming: 5 bases; junction bases outside the gene matches: 11. The CDR3 loop reads CASSPAGLPGETQYF. The CDR3, as DNA: TGTGCCAGCAGCCCGGCGGGACTACCGGGGGAGACCCAGTACTTC.

The chain employs TRBV19 and TRBJ1-2, with D hard to call. The length of the CDR3 is 13 residues. Germline CDR1 is LNHDA and CDR2 is SQIVND (reference sequence). Trimming removed 0 bases from V and 3 bases from J, with 5 bases in between. DNA for the CDR3: TGTGCCAGTAGTATAGACAGATACTATGGCTACACCTTC. Protein product: CASSIDRYYGYTF.

This rearrangement joins TRBV7-2 to TRBJ2-5, with 10 bases fitting TRBD1. After removal of 3 bases from V and 2 bases from J, the junction contained 3 bases not matched to a gene. The CDR3 is 15 amino acids. Germline CDR1 reads SGHTA; CDR2 reads FQGNSA. DNA for the CDR3: TGTGCCAGCAGCTTCCGGGACAGGGGACAAGAGACCCAGTACTTC. It yields the protein CASSFRDRGQETQYF.

This chain uses TRBV2 with TRBJ2-7; D perhaps matches TRBD1 (5 bases). The ends were cut back, 3 bases at V and 9 bases at J, with 9 bases in the middle. CDR1 and CDR2 (germline): SNHLY, FYNNEI. This CDR3 is built from 11 residues. The CDR3 coding sequence is TGTGCCAGCAGTGACAGGGTAGGGCAGTACTTC. Protein: CASSDRVGQYF.